One and the same sample provided the 15 T cell receptor beta chains below, sequenced in a study of T cell clonality in common variable immunodeficiency (dated by TCRdb to between 2015 and 2017). General findings and caveats noted by the study authors: Reportedly, TCRbeta sequences from CVID had fewer deletions and N-nucleotide insertions, and highly modified clones with 13 or more V deletions were absent from CVID.

The method was the immunoSEQ multiplex PCR assay. Not all clones reach the TCRdb copy of this immuneACCESS table, which keeps in-frame sequences only. Checked studies attribute under half of the gap to unresolved V genes and leave the rest unexplained. With 25,000 or so clones recorded, this sample contains no clone counted only once. Approximately 8.9% of the sample belongs to the ten largest clones. No antigens are known for them. Sequenced material: peripheral blood mononuclear cells. These TCRs come from a human donor with common variable immunodeficiency.

This clone was detected ten times or more. The CDR3 extends 3 residues past the end of the read, so its final part is completed from the germline J gene. The chain uses TRBV18 and TRBJ2-1; 12 bases align to TRBD2. V lost 2 bases to trimming and J lost 7 bases; unmatched junction nucleotides: 6. This CDR3 comprises 16 residues. Germline V gene sequence: CDR1 KGHSH, CDR2 LQKENI. The CDR3 region is CASSPNKGLAGNEQFF. The DNA read from the CDR3 is TGTGCCAGCTCACCAAACAAAGGACTAGCGGGAAATGAG.

This clone appeared many times. From the germline J gene comes the end of the CDR3, since the read stops 3 residues before it. V gene TRBV29-1 combines with J gene TRBJ2-7; TRBD1 might be the D (6 bases). Trimming stripped 8 bases from V and 6 bases from J, with 17 bases between. Looked up from germline, CDR1 is SQVTM and CDR2 is ANQGSEA. CDR3 length equals 12 residues. The CDR3: CSFRDKGLEQYF. The CDR3 DNA, read in part, is TGCAGCTTCCGGGACAAAGGCCTCGAG.

By share, this clone ranks as medium-sized. The CDR3 end is not reached by the read, which stops 3 residues before it; the germline J gene fills it in. The chain employs TRBV30 and TRBJ2-1; the match to TRBD2 covers 9 bases. The junction had 8 bases not matched to a gene; V was cut back by 4 bases and J by 4 bases. The germline gives CDR1 GTSNPN, CDR2 SVGIG (reference sequence). CDR3 length: 15 residues. Incomplete CDR3 DNA: TGTGCCTGGAAGCCTAGCGGGACGGGGTACAATGAG. Protein sequence: CAWKPSGTGYNE. The complete CDR3 protein is CAWKPSGTGYNEQFF.

About this clone itself: The read terminates 3 residues before the CDR3 end, so the remaining end is supplied by the germline J gene. The chain links TRBV29-1 to TRBJ2-7; 7 bases match TRBD1. CDR3 length: 15 residues. J lost 2 bases, V lost 1 base, and 8 bases had no gene match. Germline assignment: CDR1 SQVTM and CDR2 ANQGSEA. The CDR3 sequence: CSVEGWGTAAYEQYF. The sequenced CDR3 bases are TGCAGCGTTGAAGGCTGGGGGACAGCAGCCTACGAG.

This clone showed up many times. The read ends 3 residues shy of where the CDR3 ends; the end is completed using the germline J gene. The rearrangement links TRBV7-2 to TRBJ2-7, with TRBD1 identical over 7 bases. Germline V CDR1 and CDR2: SGHTA, FQGNSA. Trimming took 0 bases from V and 0 from J; bases not matched to a gene: 5. The CDR3 runs to 16 residues. This chain's CDR3 is CASSLAGQTRSYEQYF. CDR3 DNA (partial): TGTGCCAGCAGCTTAGCGGGACAGACCCGCTCCTACGAG.

On this clone itself: The CDR3 end lies 3 residues beyond the end of the read and is filled in from the germline J gene. V is TRBV19 and J is TRBJ1-6; D may be TRBD1 (5 bases). Germline lookup yields CDR1 LNHDA and CDR2 SQIVND (reference sequence). The ends were cut back, 5 bases at V and 7 bases at J, with 15 bases in the middle. This CDR3 has 15 residues. The CDR3 bases that were read are TGTGCCAGTAGTGTCGCAGGGCGGCAGAATTCACCC. Its translation: CASSVAGRQNSP. In full, the CDR3 is CASSVAGRQNSPLHF.

This clone was observed a few times. The read falls 3 residues short of the CDR3 end, and the missing part is taken from the germline J gene. This rearrangement joins TRBV19 to TRBJ1-2, with 7 positions matching TRBD1. V shed 7 bases, J shed 0 bases, and the junction held 5 bases outside the gene matches. Germline values: CDR1 LNHDA, CDR2 SQIVND (reference sequence). This CDR3 comprises 14 residues. CDR3 sequence reads: CASKWTGSNYGYTF. The CDR3 bases that were read are TGTGCCAGTAAATGGACAGGCTCTAACTATGGC.

This clone came up a few times. The read falls 3 residues short of the CDR3 end, and the missing part is taken from the germline J gene. V usage is TRBV5-8 and J usage is TRBJ2-7; 8 bases align to TRBD1. The germline V gene has CDR1 SGHTS and CDR2 YDEGEE. The CDR3 is 13 residues long. After removal of 3 bases from V and 4 bases from J, the junction contained 3 bases not matched to a gene. Incomplete CDR3 DNA: TGTGCCAGCAGCTCGACAGGGGCGTACGAG. Translated: CASSSTGAYE. The CDR3 in its entirety is CASSSTGAYEQYF. The entire variable domain, with the rest obtained from reference TRBV5-8 and TRBJ2-7, is as follows: EAGVTQSPTHLIKTRGQQATLRCSPISGHTSVYWYQQALGLGLQFLLWYDEGEERNRGNFPPRFSGRQFPNYSSELNVNALELEDSALYLCASSSTGAYEQYFGPGTRLTVT.

As for this clone: The read comes to an end 3 residues before the CDR3 does, leaving the germline J gene to fill in the end. The rearrangement joins TRBV19 to TRBJ1-5; TRBD1 aligns across 7 bases. J lost 6 bases, V lost 8 bases, and 10 bases had no gene match. Germline CDR1 and CDR2: LNHDA and SQIVND (reference sequence). The CDR3 is 14 amino acids. The CDR3 loop reads CASQADRALQPQHF. The sequenced part of the CDR3 DNA is TGTGCCAGTCAGGCCGACAGGGCACTTCAGCCC.

This clone occurred many times. The read falls 3 residues short of the CDR3 end, and the missing part is taken from the germline J gene. The genes are TRBV5-5 and TRBJ2-7; TRBD2 aligns across 7 bases. Trimming cost V 4 bases and J 0 bases; bases outside gene matches: 4. CDR1 and CDR2 from the germline V gene are SGHKS and YYEKEE (reference sequence). CDR3 length equals 14 residues. The CDR3 DNA, read in part, is TGTGCCAGCAGCCAACTAGCGTACTCCTACGAG. This gives the protein CASSQLAYSYE. In full, the CDR3 reads CASSQLAYSYEQYF. Together with reference TRBV5-5 and TRBJ2-7, the CDR3 gives the full variable domain: DAGVTQSPTHLIKTRGQQVTLRCSPISGHKSVSWYQQVLGQGPQFIFQYYEKEERGRGNFPDRFSARQFPNYSSELNVNALLLGDSALYLCASSQLAYSYEQYFGPGTRLTVT.

This clone was found a few times. The CDR3 end lies 3 residues beyond the end of the read and is filled in from the germline J gene. The V call is TRBV6-1, the J call TRBJ2-5, with no clear D. V lost 4 bases, J lost 5 bases, and 11 bases lay in between. CDR3 length: 13 amino acids. Germline lookup yields CDR1 MNHNS and CDR2 SASEGT. CDR3 amino acids: CASSGSLGETQYF. The CDR3 DNA, read in part, is TGTGCCAGCAGTGGGAGTCTAGGCGAGACC.

This clone was seen at least ten times. The CDR3 DNA, read in part, is TGTGCCAGCAGCGTAGGGTCGACAGGGGCCTACGAG. Translating gives CASSVGSTGAYE. The CDR3 as a whole reads CASSVGSTGAYEQYF. The J gene is TRBJ2-7, the V gene TRBV9, with 8 bases identical to TRBD1. The read falls 3 residues short of the CDR3 end, and the missing part is taken from the germline J gene. Losses at the gene ends were 0 bases for V and 2 bases for J; bases not matched to a gene: 4. This CDR3 is built from 15 residues. Germline V lookup: CDR1 SGDLS, CDR2 YYNGEE.

This clone was picked up many times. The DNA ends 3 residues before the CDR3 does, and the rest of the CDR3 is filled in from the germline J gene. V and J are TRBV30 and TRBJ1-4; TRBD1 aligns across 7 bases. Trimming at V came to 5 bases and at J to 6 bases, leaving 6 bases not matched to a gene. CDR3 length: 13 amino acids. Germline-derived CDR1 and CDR2 are GTSNPN and SVGIG (reference sequence). CDR3 residues: CAWATGRHEKLFF. CDR3 bases read: TGTGCCTGGGCGACAGGGCGTCATGAAAAA.

This clone was detected many times. One end of the junction is discordant with germline, which a read error may explain. The read gets to within 3 residues of the CDR3 end, and the germline J gene fills in the rest. This chain connects TRBV7-7 to TRBJ2-5; 7 nucleotides align to TRBD1. The germline gives CDR1 SSHAT, CDR2 FNYEAQ (reference sequence). The CDR3 has 13 amino acids. CDR3 DNA, as far as it was read: TGTGCTAGCAGCTCTGGGACAGAACGGACC. Its protein is CASSSGTERT. The CDR3 in full is CASSSGTERTQYF. Variable domain in full (rest from reference TRBV7-7 and TRBJ2-5): GAGVSQSPRYKVTKRGQDVTLRCDPISSHATLYWYQQALGQGPEFLTYFNYEAQPDKSGLPSDRFSAERPEGSISTLTIQRTEQRDSAMYRCASSSGTERTQYFGPGTRLLVL.

This clone was picked up many times. The read terminates 3 residues ahead of where the CDR3 ends, so the germline J gene completes it. The V and J genes are TRBV5-1 and TRBJ2-7, with D perhaps TRBD1 (5 bases). The germline gives CDR1 SGHRS, CDR2 YFSETQ. CDR3 length equals 15 residues. Trimming pared 3 bases from V and 4 bases from J, leaving 17 bases between. The CDR3 is CASSSPTQGKYEQYF. Partial CDR3 DNA: TGCGCCAGCAGCTCCCCGACCCAGGGAAAATACGAG.